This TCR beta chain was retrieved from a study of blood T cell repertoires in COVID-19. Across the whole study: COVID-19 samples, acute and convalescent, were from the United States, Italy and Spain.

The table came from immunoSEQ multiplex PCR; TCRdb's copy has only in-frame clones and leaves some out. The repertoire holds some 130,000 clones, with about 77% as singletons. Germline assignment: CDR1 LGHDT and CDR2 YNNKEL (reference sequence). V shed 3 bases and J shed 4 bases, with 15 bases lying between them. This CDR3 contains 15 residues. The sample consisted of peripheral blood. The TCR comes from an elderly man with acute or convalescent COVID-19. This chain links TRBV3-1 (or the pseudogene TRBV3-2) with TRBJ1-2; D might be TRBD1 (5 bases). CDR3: CASSHFEAGLYGYTF. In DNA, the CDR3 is TGTGCCAGCAGCCACTTCGAAGCAGGGCTCTATGGCTACACCTTC.